This T cell receptor (beta chain) originates from a study of CD8 T cells in ankylosing spondylitis. Notes on the study in general: Several highly homologous variants made up a TCR beta motif, and this motif appeared characteristic of ankylosing spondylitis blood.

About this clonotype: Antigen: not known.

The CDR3 is 15 amino acids. With V trimmed by 2 bases and J by 5 bases, 7 bases remained unmatched. Looked up from germline, CDR1 is SGHRS and CDR2 is YFSETQ. Each CDR3 protein gets one entry after TCRdb re-called the 5' RACE reads with MiXCR. The sample yields around 150,000 distinct CDR3 sequences, about 18% seen once. The receptor's source is a male donor with ankylosing spondylitis or in good health (not recorded which). The rearrangement links TRBV5-1 to TRBJ2-1; TRBD2 agrees at 7 bases. Material: blood, either unsorted or a sorted T cell fraction (not recorded which). CDR3 protein: CASSFGLVGNNEQFF. The CDR3, as DNA: TGCGCCAGCAGCTTCGGACTAGTGGGGAACAATGAGCAGTTCTTC.